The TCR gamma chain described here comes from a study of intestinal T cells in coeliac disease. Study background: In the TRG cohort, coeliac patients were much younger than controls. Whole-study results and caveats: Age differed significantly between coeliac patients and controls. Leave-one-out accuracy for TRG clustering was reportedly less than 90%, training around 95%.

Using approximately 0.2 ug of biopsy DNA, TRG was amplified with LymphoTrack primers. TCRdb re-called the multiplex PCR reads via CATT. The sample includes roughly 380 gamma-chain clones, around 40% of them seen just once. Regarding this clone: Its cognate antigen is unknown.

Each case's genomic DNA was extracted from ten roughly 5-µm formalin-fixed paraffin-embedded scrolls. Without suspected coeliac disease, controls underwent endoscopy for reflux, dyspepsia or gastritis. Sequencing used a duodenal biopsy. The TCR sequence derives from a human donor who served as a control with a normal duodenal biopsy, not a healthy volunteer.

CDR3 nucleotides: TGTGCCTTCCCCGGAGCTATAAAGAAACTCTTT. It is translated as CAFPGAIKKLF. The chain links TRGV11 to TRGJ1 or TRGJ2. TRGV11 is labeled an ORF, and its function is uncertain. The CDR3 consists of 11 residues. J gave up 10 bases and V 14 bases, and 14 bases lay outside the gene matches.